This entry describes one T cell receptor beta chain. Its binding antigen is unknown. No base quality information exists; no much larger clone differs at one position. These data are taken from a study of T cells after yellow fever vaccination (dated by TCRdb to between 2018 and 2021). Study-level background: The SMART-Seq v4 Ultra Low Input RNA kit was used to prepare libraries from fractions with low cell numbers. Bulk TCR alpha and beta repertoires were sequenced longitudinally to track T-cell clones before and after primary and booster YFV17D yellow fever vaccination. Two healthy male donors, one aged 18 to 30 and one aged 30 to 40 years, made up the cohort. Blood samples were taken at several timepoints before and after primary and secondary immunization, and bulk PBMC replicates and cell subsets were isolated. General conclusions and limits of the study: Computational filtering was needed because FACS-sorted repertoires could contain abundant contaminating clonotypes from the bulk population. A small share of clonotypes was detected in both CD4 and CD8 compartments, with the overlap likely arising from convergent recombination. Most clones expanded after primary vaccination (about 95% of CD4 and over 80% of CD8) were re-detected after the booster, suggesting that broad memory maintenance occurred. Compared with the primary T-cell response, the secondary T-cell response was faster but weaker, reaching its peak on day 5 rather than on day 15. Because the study included only a couple of donors, the extent to which the findings can be generalized is limited.

The treatment or condition label here, explained by the study, means: live attenuated yellow fever vaccine strain. A standard Ficoll-Paque protocol was used to isolate PBMCs from peripheral blood. Dynabeads CD4 and CD8 positive selection kits were used to isolate CD4 and CD8 T-cell fractions. RNA was extracted with TriZol from bulk PBMCs, CD4 and CD8 fractions, and dextramer-positive and dextramer-negative fractions. Reading from cysteine to phenylalanine, the CDR3 counts 15 amino acids. Just CDR3 DNA is preserved here, 45 bases in frame from base 1. The germline ends are 12 bases apart after V is trimmed by 3 bases and J by 3 bases. CDR1 LGHNT and CDR2 FRNRAP were looked up in the germline V gene. TCR cDNA was synthesized by 5'RACE template switching, through which a universal primer site and unique molecular identifiers were introduced. cDNA synthesis was primed from both the TCR alpha and TCR beta constant segments. Libraries were amplified in two PCR steps, with sample barcodes and sequencing adapters added in the second step. Libraries were sequenced on Illumina HiSeq 2500 (2x100 bp) or NovaSeq (2x150 bp). The authors' pipeline ran thus. MIGEC was used to demultiplex reads and collapse the reads into UMI consensus sequences, and MiXCR was used for V(D)J alignment. Vaccine-responding clonotypes were identified with edgeR using replicate PBMC samples, with FDR below 0.01 and a log2 fold change above 5 up to day 15 being required. Each bulk clonotype received a CD4 or CD8 identity based on whether the sequenced CD4 or CD8 repertoire contained that clonotype at higher abundance. The public reads were quality trimmed at Q25 with fastp and then assembled into clones with MiXCR by TCRdb, keeping productive beta chains. Each record represents a unique CDR3 protein, reported with the most common genes and DNA among its rows. The V and J calls were not made by the authors but by TCRdb's processing. This sample holds 200,000 to 250,000 distinct CDR3 sequences; 6.9% were observed only once. The ten top clones hold approximately 0.87% of the sample.

The specimen was CD4+ T cells sorted from PBMCs, collected 15 days after the yellow fever booster vaccination. The rearrangement combines TRBV12-5 with TRBJ1-5; the best D guess is TRBD1, with 6 bases matching. The source of this sequence is a man younger than 45 who received the YFV17D yellow fever vaccine. CDR3 protein: CASGLPGVNNQPQHF. At the DNA level, the sequence is TGTGCTAGTGGTTTACCAGGGGTGAACAATCAGCCCCAGCATTTT.